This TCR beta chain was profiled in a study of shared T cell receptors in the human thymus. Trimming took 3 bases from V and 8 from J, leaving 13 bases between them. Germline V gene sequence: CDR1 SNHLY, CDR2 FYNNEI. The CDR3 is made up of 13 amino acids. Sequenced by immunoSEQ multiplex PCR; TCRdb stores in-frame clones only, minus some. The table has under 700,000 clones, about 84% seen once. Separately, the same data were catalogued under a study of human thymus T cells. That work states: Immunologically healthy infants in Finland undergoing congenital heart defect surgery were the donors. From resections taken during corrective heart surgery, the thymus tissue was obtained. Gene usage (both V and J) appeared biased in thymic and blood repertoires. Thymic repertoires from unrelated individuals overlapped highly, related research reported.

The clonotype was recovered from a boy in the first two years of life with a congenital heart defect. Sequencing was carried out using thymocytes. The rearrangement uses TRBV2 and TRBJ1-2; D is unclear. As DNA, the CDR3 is TGTGCCAGCAGTGACCCCCCCGTCGGGGGCTACACCTTC. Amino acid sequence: CASSDPPVGGYTF.